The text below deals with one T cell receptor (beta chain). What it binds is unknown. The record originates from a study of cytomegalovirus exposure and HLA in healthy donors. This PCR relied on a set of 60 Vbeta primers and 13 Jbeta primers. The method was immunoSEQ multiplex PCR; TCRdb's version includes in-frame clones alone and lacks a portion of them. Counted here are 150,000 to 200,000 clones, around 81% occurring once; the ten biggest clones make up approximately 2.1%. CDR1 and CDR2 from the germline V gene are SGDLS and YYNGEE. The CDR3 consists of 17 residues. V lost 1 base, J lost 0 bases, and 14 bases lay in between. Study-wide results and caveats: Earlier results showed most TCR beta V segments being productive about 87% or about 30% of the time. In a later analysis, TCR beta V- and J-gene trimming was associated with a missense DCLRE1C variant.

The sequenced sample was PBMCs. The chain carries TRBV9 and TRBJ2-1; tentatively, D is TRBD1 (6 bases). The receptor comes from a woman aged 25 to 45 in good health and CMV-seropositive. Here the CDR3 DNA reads TGTGCCAGCAGCGTACAGGGGTTGCCAAGCTCCTACAATGAGCAGTTCTTC. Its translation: CASSVQGLPSSYNEQFF.